This TCR beta chain was identified in a study of cytomegalovirus exposure and HLA in healthy donors. With regard to this clone: Its antigen remains unknown.

PCR involved 60 Vbeta and 13 Jbeta primers. In the original workflow: Unique TCR beta chains totaled roughly 80 million in a later count, with about 11 million of them shared. This table comes from immunoSEQ multiplex PCR, and its TCRdb copy is limited to in-frame clones, with some not included. That table is the source of V, J and clone size, and D and trimming were worked out from the DNA. This sample contains some 75,000 clones. This CDR3 spans 15 amino acids. Trimming took 8 bases from V and 0 from J, leaving 14 bases between them. Germline CDR1 is SEHNR and CDR2 is FQNEAQ (reference sequence). Study observations and caveats: On later analysis, the bulk of CMV-associated TCR beta chains appeared to be HLA-restricted. V segments that were indistinguishable, TRBV6-2 and TRBV6-3 among them, were omitted from analysis. Altogether, about 160 TCR beta chains were recorded as cytomegalovirus-associated.

This rearrangement joins TRBV7-9 to TRBJ2-1; D is uncertain. This clonotype originated in a man aged 40-49 years in good health and CMV-seronegative. Source material: PBMCs. Here the CDR3 reads CASPRGKTSYNEQFF. The CDR3 DNA sequence: TGTGCCAGCCCCCGCGGAAAGACCTCCTACAATGAGCAGTTCTTC.